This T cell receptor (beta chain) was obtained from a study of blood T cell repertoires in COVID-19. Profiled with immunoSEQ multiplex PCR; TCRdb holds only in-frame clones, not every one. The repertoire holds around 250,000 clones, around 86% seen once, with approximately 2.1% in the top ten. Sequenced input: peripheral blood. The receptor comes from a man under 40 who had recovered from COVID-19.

Written as DNA, the CDR3 is TGCGCCAGCAGTGACCCAGGACCGACTAGCGGGGACGGCAATGAGCAGTTCTTC. Translating it yields CASSDPGPTSGDGNEQFF. This rearrangement joins TRBV10-1 to TRBJ2-1; 11 positions agree with TRBD2. Germline CDR1 WNHNN, CDR2 SYGVQD (reference sequence). The CDR3 has 18 residues. The ends lost 3 bases at V and 6 bases at J; junction bases unmatched: 13.